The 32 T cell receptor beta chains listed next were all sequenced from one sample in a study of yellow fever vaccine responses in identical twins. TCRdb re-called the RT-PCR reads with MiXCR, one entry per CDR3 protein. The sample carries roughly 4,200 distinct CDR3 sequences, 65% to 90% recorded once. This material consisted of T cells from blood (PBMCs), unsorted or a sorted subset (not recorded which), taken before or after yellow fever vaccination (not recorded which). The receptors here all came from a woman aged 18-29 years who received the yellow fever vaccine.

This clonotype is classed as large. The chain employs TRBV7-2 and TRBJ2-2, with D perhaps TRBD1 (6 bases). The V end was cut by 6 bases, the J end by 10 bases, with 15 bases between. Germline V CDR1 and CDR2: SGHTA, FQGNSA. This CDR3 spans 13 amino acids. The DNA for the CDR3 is TGTGCCAGCAGTTCCAACAGGGTTGAGGAGCTGTTTTTT. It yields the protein CASSSNRVEELFF.

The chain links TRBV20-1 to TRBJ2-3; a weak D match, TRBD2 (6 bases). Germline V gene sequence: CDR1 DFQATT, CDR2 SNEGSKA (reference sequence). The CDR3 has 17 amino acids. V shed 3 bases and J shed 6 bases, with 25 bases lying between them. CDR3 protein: CSARDRAGPQWRDTQYF. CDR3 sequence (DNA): TGCAGTGCTAGGGATAGGGCGGGACCCCAATGGAGGGATACGCAGTATTTT.

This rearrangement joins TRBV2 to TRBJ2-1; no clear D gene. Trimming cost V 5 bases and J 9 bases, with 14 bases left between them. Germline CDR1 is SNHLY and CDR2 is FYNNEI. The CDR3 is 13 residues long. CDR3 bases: TGTGCCAGCAGTTCTCTAGATTCGGGTGAGCAGTTCTTC. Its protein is CASSSLDSGEQFF.

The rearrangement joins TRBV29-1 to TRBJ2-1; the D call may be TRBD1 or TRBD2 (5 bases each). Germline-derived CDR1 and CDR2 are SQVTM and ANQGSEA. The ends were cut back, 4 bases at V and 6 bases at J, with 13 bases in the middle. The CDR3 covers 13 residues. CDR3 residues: CSVVLGTLNEQFF. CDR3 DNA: TGCAGCGTTGTACTCGGGACGCTCAATGAGCAGTTCTTC.

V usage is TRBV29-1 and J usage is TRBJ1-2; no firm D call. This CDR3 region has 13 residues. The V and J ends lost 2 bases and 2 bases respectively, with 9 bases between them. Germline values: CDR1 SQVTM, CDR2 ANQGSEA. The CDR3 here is CSVESSGNYGYTF. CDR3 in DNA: TGCAGCGTTGAATCATCCGGAAACTATGGCTACACCTTC.

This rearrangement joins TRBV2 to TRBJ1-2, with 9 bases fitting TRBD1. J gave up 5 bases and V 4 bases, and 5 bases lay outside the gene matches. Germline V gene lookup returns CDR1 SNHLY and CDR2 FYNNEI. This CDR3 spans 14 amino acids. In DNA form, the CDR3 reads TGTGCCAGCAGTGGACAGGGGGATCGGTATGGCTACACCTTC. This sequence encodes CASSGQGDRYGYTF.

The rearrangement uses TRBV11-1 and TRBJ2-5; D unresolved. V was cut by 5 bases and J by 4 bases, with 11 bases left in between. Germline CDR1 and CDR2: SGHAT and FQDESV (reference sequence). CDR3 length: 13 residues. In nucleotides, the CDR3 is TGTGCCAGCAGCCACCCCCCAGGAGAGACCCAGTACTTC. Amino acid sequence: CASSHPPGETQYF.

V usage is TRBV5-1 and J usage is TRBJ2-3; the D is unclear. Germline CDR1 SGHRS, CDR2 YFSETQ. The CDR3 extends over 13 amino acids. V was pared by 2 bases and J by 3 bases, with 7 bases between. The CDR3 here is CASSLEVTDTQYF. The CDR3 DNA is TGCGCCAGCAGCTTAGAGGTTACAGATACGCAGTATTTT.

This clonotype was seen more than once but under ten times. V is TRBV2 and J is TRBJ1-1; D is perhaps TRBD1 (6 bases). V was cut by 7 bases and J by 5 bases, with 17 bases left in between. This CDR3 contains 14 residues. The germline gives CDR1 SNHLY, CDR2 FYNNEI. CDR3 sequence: CASIREQGRTEAFF. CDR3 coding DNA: TGTGCCAGCATAAGGGAACAGGGCAGGACTGAAGCTTTCTTT.

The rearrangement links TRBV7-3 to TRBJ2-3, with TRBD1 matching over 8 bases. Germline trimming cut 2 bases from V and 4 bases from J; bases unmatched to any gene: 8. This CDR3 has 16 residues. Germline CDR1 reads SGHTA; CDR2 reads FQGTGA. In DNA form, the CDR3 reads TGTGCCAGCAGCTTATTCCGCAGGGGGCTCTCAGATACGCAGTATTTT. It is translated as CASSLFRRGLSDTQYF.

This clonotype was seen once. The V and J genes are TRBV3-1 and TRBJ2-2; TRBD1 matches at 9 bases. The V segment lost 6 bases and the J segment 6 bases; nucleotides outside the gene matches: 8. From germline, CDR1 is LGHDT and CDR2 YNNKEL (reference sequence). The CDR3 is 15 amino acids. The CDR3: CASRNRGRGSGELFF. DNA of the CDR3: TGTGCCAGCAGAAACAGGGGGCGCGGGTCCGGGGAGCTGTTTTTT. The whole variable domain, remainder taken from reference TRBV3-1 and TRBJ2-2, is DTAVSQTPKYLVTQMGNDKSIKCEQNLGHDTMYWYKQDSKKFLKIMFSYNNKELIINETVPNRFSPKSPDKAHLNLHINSLELGDSAVYFCASRNRGRGSGELFFGEGSRLTVL.

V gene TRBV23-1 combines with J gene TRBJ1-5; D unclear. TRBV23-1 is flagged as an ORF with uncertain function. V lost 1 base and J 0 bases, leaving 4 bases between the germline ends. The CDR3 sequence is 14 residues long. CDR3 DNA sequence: TGCGCCAGCAGTCAATGGAGTAGCAATCAGCCCCAGCATTTT. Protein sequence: CASSQWSSNQPQHF.

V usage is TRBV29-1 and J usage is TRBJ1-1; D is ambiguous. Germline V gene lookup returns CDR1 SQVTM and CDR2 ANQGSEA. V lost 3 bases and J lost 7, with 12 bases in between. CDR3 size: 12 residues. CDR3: CSVDGQQYEAFF. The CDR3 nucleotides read TGCAGCGTTGATGGCCAGCAGTATGAAGCTTTCTTT.

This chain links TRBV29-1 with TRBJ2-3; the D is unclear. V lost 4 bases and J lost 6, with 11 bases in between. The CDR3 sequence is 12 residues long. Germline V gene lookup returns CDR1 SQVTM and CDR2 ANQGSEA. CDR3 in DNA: TGCAGCGTTGTTTGGTCCGGCGATACGCAGTATTTT. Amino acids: CSVVWSGDTQYF.

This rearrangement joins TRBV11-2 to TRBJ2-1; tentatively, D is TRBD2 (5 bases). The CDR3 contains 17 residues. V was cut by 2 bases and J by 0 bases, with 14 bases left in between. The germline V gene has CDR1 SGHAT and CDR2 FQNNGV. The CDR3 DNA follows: TGTGCCAGCAGCTTATATAGCGCCCCCAGCTCCTACAATGAGCAGTTCTTC. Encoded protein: CASSLYSAPSSYNEQFF.

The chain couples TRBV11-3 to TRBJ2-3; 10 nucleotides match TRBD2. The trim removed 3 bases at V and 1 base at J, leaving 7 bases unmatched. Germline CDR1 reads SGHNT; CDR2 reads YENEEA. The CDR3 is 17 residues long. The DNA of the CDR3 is TGTGCCAGCAGCTTGACCGCTAGCGGGGGACGCACAGATACGCAGTATTTT. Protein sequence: CASSLTASGGRTDTQYF.

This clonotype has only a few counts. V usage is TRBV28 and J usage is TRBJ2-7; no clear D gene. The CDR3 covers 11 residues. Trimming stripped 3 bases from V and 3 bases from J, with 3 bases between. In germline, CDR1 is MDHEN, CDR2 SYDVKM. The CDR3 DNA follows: TGTGCCAGCAGTTTCCTCTACGAGCAGTACTTC. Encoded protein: CASSFLYEQYF.

Written as DNA, the CDR3 is TGTGCCTGGAGGGACATTAATTCACCCCTCCACTTT. Residues: CAWRDINSPLHF. The chain has TRBV30 and TRBJ1-6, with D tentatively TRBD1 (5 bases). Germline V gene data show CDR1 as GTSNPN and CDR2 as SVGIG (reference sequence). The CDR3 is 12 amino acids. V was cut by 3 bases and J by 6 bases, with 6 bases left in between.

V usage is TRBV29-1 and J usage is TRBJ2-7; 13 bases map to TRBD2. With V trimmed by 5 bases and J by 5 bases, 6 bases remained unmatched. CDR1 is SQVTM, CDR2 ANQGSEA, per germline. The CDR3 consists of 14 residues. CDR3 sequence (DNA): TGCAGCGTTCCACTAGCGGGAGGGGGAAACGAGCAGTACTTC. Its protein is CSVPLAGGGNEQYF.

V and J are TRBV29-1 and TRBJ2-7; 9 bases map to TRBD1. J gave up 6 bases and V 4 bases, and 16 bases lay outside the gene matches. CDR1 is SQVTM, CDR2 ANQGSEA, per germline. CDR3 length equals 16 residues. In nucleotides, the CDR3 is TGCAGCGTTGCAACACCCCCGGGACAGGGATACGGCGAGCAGTACTTC. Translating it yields CSVATPPGQGYGEQYF.

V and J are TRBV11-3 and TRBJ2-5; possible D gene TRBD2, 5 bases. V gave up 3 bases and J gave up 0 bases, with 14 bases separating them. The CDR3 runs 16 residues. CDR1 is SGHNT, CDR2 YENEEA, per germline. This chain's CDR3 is CASSFTTSIDQETQYF. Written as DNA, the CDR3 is TGTGCCAGCAGCTTTACAACTAGTATCGACCAAGAGACCCAGTACTTC.

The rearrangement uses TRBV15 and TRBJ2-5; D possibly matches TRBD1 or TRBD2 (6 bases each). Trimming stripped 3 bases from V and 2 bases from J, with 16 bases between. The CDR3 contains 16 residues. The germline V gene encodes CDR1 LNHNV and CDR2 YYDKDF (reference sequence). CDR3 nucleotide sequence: TGTGCCACCAGCAGCGGTCCGGGGGCCCCTCAAGAGACCCAGTACTTC. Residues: CATSSGPGAPQETQYF.

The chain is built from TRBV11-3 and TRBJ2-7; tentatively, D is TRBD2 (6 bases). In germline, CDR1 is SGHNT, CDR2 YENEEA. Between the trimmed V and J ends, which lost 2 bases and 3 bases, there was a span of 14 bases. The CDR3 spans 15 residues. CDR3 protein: CASSLFHGEDYEQYF. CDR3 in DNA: TGTGCCAGCAGCTTATTTCACGGGGAGGACTACGAGCAGTACTTC.

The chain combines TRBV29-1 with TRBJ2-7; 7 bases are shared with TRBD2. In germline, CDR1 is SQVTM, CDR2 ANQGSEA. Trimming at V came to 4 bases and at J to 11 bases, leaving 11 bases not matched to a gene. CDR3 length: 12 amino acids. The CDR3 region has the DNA TGCAGCGTTGCTTCCGCGGGAGTAACGGAGTACTTC. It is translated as CSVASAGVTEYF.

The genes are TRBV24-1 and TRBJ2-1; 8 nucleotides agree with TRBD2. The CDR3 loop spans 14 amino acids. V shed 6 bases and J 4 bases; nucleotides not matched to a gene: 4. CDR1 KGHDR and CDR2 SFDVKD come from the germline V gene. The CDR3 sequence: CATSPGGQYNEQFF. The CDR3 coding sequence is TGTGCCACCAGTCCGGGGGGGCAATACAATGAGCAGTTCTTC.

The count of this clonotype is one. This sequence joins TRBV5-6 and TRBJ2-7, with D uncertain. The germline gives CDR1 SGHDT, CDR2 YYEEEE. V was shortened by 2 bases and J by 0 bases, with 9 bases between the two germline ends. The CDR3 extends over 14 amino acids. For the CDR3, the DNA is TGTGCCAGCAGCTTCTCCTCATCCTCCTACGAGCAGTACTTC. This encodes CASSFSSSSYEQYF.

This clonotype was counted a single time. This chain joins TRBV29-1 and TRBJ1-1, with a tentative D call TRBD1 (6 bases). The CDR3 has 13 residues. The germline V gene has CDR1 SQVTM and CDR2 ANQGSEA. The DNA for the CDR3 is TGCAGTTACCAGGGGCATACTAACACTGAAGCTTTCTTT. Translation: CSYQGHTNTEAFF.

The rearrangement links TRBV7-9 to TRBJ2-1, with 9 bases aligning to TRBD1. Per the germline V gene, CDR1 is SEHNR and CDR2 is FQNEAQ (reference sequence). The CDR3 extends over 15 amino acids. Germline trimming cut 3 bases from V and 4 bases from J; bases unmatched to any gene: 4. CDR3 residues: CASSLGTGSYNEQFF. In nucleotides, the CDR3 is TGTGCCAGCAGCTTGGGGACAGGGTCGTACAATGAGCAGTTCTTC.

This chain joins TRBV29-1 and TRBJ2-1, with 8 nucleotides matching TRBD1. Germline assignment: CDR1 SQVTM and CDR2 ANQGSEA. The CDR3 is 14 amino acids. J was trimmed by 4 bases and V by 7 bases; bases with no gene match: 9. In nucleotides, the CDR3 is TGCAGCGCCGATGGGCACAGGGGGTACAATGAGCAGTTCTTC. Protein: CSADGHRGYNEQFF.

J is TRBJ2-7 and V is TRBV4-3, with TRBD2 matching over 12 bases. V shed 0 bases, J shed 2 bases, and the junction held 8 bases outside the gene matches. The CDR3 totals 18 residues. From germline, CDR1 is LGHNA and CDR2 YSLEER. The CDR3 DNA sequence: TGCGCCAGCAGCCAAGAGGCCCCCACTAGCGGGAGGACCTACGAGCAGTACTTC. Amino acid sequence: CASSQEAPTSGRTYEQYF.

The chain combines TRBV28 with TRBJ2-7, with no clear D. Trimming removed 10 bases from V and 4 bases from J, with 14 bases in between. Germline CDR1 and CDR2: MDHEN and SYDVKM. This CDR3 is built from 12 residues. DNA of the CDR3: TGTGCCACCTCCCGTCTGCTTTACGAGCAGTACTTC. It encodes CATSRLLYEQYF.

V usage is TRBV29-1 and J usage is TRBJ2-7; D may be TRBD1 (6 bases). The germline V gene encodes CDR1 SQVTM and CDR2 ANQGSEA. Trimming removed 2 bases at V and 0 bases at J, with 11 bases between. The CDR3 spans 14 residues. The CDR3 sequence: CSVEMQDSSYEQYF. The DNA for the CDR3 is TGCAGCGTTGAAATGCAGGACAGCTCCTACGAGCAGTACTTC.